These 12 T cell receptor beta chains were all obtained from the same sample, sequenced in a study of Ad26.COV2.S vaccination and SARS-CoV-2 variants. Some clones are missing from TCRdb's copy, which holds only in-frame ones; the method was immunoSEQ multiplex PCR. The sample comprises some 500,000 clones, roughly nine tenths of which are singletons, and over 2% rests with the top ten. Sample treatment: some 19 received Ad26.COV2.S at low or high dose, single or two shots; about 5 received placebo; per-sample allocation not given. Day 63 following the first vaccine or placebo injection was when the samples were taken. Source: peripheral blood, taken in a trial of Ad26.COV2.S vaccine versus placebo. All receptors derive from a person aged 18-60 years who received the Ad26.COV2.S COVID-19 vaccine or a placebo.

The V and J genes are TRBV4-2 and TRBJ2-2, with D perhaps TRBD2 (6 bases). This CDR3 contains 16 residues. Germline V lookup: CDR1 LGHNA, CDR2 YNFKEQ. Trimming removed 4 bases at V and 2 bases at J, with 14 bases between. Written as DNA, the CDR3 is TGTGCCAGCAGCCCGCGGGCGGGACGTAACACCGGGGAGCTGTTTTTT. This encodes CASSPRAGRNTGELFF.

CDR3 sequence reads: CASSLGLAANTGELFF. CDR3 nucleotide sequence: TGTGCCAGCTCACTGGGACTAGCGGCGAACACCGGGGAGCTGTTTTTT. V gene TRBV18 combines with J gene TRBJ2-2; 11 nucleotides match TRBD2. CDR3 size: 16 residues. Trimming cost V 4 bases and J 0 bases; bases outside gene matches: 1. The germline gives CDR1 KGHSH, CDR2 LQKENI. The complete variable domain, with remaining parts taken from reference TRBV18 and TRBJ2-2, reads NAGVMQNPRHLVRRRGQEARLRCSPMKGHSHVYWYRQLPEEGLKFMVYLQKENIIDESGMPKERFSAEFPKEGPSILRIQQVVRGDSAAYFCASSLGLAANTGELFFGEGSRLTVL.

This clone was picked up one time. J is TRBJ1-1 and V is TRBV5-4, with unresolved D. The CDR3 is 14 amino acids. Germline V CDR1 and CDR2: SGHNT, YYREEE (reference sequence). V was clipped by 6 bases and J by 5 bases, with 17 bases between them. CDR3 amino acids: CASTLSPVETEAFF. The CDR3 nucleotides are TGTGCCAGCACCCTCTCCCCGGTTGAAACTGAAGCTTTCTTT.

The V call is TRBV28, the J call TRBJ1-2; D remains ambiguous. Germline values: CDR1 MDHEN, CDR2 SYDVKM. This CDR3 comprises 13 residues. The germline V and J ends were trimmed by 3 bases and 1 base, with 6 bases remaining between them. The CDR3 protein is CASSLRFNYGYTF. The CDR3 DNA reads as TGTGCCAGCAGTTTGAGGTTTAACTATGGCTACACCTTC.

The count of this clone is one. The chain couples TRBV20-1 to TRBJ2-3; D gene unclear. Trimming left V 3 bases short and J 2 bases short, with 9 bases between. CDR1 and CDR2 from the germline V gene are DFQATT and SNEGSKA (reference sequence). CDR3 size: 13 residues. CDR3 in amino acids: CSASAGNTDTQYF. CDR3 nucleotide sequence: TGCAGTGCTAGTGCCGGAAACACAGATACGCAGTATTTT.

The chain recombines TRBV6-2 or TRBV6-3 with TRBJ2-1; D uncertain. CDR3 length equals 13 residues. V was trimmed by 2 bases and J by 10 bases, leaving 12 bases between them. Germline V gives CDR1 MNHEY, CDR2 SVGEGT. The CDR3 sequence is CASSYGAVPEQFF. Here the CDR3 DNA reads TGTGCCAGCAGTTACGGAGCAGTCCCCGAGCAGTTCTTC.

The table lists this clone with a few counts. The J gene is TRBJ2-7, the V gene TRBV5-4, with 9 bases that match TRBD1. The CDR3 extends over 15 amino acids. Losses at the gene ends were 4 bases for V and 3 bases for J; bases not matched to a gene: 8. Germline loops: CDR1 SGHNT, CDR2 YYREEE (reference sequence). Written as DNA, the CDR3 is TGTGCCAGCAGCACGGGACAGGGAAGACTCTACGAGCAGTACGTC. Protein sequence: CASSTGQGRLYEQYV.

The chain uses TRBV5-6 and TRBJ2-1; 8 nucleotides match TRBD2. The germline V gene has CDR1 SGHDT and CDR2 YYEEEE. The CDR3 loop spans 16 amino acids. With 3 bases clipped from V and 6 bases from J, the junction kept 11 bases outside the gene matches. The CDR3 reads CASSSLGGARSNEQFF. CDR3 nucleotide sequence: TGTGCCAGCAGCTCCCTCGGGGGGGCCCGGTCCAATGAGCAGTTCTTC.

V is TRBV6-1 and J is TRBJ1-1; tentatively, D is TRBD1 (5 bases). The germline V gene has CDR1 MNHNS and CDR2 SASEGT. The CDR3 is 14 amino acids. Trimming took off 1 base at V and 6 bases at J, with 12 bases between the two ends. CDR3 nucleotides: TGTGCCAGCAGTGAAGTCGCGGGGCGTTCTGAAGCTTTCTTT. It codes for CASSEVAGRSEAFF.

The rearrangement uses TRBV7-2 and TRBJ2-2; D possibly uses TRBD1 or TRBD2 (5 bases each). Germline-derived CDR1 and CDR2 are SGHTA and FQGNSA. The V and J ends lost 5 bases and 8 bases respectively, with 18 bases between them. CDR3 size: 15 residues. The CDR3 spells CASSPQWGTLGELFF. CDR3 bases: TGTGCCAGCAGCCCGCAGTGGGGGACGCTTGGGGAGCTGTTTTTT.

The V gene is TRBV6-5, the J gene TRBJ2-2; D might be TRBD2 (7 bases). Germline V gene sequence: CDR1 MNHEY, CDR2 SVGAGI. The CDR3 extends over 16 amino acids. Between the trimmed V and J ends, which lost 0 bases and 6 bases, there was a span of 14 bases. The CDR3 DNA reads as TGTGCCAGCAGTTACTCGAATTTCGGGGGGCCCGGGGAGCTGTTTTTT. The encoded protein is CASSYSNFGGPGELFF.

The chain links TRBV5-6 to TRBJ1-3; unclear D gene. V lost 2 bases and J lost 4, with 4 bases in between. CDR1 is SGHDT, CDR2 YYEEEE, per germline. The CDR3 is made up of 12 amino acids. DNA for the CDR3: TGTGCCAGCAGCTTTCCAGGAAACACCATATATTTT. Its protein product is CASSFPGNTIYF.